This T cell receptor (beta chain) was obtained from a study of CD8+ T cells in alopecia areata. RNA was extracted and reverse transcribed into cDNA as the sequencing template. Profiled with immunoSEQ multiplex PCR; TCRdb holds only in-frame clones, not every one. The data contain around 69,000 clones, approximately 60% of them singletons. This clonotype originated in a human donor with alopecia areata. Sequencing was performed on CD8+ T cells sorted from blood, taken at week 0.

The CDR3 reads CASSSPSGGTYEQYF. Written as DNA, the CDR3 is TGTGCCAGCAGCTCCCCTTCTGGCGGGACTTACGAGCAGTACTTC. The V call is TRBV7-8, the J call TRBJ2-7, with D tentatively TRBD2 (6 bases). CDR3 size: 15 residues. V was pared by 4 bases and J by 4 bases, with 17 bases between. The germline gives CDR1 SGHVS, CDR2 FQNEAQ.